This entry is about one T cell receptor (beta chain). Its antigen is as yet unknown. Clones were read by immunoSEQ multiplex PCR, and TCRdb kept only the in-frame ones, dropping some. The repertoire holds 60,000 to 85,000 clones, with roughly 90% as singletons. The sample is drawn from a study of OX40 agonist ivuxolimab in advanced cancers. Study-level results: The authors did not determine the antigen specificity of the expanded peripheral T cells.

The germline V gene encodes CDR1 MNHNS and CDR2 SASEGT. This CDR3 spans 12 amino acids. With V trimmed by 5 bases and J by 3 bases, 0 bases remained unmatched. V gene TRBV6-1 combines with J gene TRBJ1-2; TRBD1 matches 7 bases. The material was CD4+ or CD8+ T cells sorted from blood, obtained in a trial of the OX40 agonist ivuxolimab. This TCR was recovered from an adult with an advanced solid tumor such as melanoma, head and neck, liver or kidney cancer. CDR3 region: CASSQGDYGYTF. The CDR3 DNA follows: TGTGCCAGCAGTCAGGGGGACTATGGCTACACCTTC.